Following are 32 T cell receptor beta chains from one sample sequenced in a study of CXCR3-negative and CXCR3-positive naive CD8 T cells (dated by TCRdb to the late 2010s). Sequencer: NextSeq 550. The Human TCR Profiling Kit (MiLaboratory) was used to prepare UMI-labeled 5' RACE TRB cDNA libraries. TCRdb reprocessed the reads; each CDR3 protein sequence makes one entry, and DNA is unavailable. The sample's clone listing holds tens of thousands of distinct CDR3 sequences. The ten biggest clones cover less than 5% of the sample. The sample comprised naive CXCR3- CD8+ T cells from blood. The cell subset or site label here, explained by the study, means: CD45RO-CCR7+CD27+CD95- naive CD8+ T cells lacking CXCR3 (TNR3-). These receptors all come from a human donor in good health. Some clones in this sample may be carry-over from other donors' samples.

This chain links TRBV5-1 with TRBJ2-1; without DNA, the TCRdb call of TRBD1 cannot be checked. From germline, CDR1 is SGHRS and CDR2 YFSETQ. This CDR3 is 14 amino acids long. The CDR3 spells CASSLWTAQPDPVF.

This chain's CDR3 is CASSPRLAGTYEQYF. The V and J genes are TRBV28 and TRBJ2-7; the TRBD2 assignment by TCRdb is unverifiable without DNA. The germline V gene has CDR1 MDHEN and CDR2 SYDVKM. The CDR3 runs to 15 residues.

This sequence joins TRBV19 and TRBJ1-2. Looked up from germline, CDR1 is LNHDA and CDR2 is SQIVND (reference sequence). The CDR3 consists of 11 residues. Here the CDR3 reads CASADYYGYTF.

The chain has TRBV12-5 and TRBJ2-1; TCRdb picks TRBD1, but there is no DNA to check that call. This CDR3 is built from 14 residues. CDR1 is LGHNT, CDR2 FRNRAP, per germline. The CDR3 is CASGYGQSPGEQFF.

The chain has TRBV19 and TRBJ2-5; TCRdb lists TRBD2, though no DNA is available to test this call. CDR1 and CDR2 (germline): LNHDA, SQIVND (reference sequence). This CDR3 spans 14 amino acids. Here the CDR3 reads CASSQTSGRETQYF.

This sequence joins TRBV7-6 and TRBJ2-2; lacking DNA, the TRBD2 call made by TCRdb goes unchecked. This CDR3 comprises 15 residues. Germline assignment: CDR1 SGHVS and CDR2 FNYEAQ. The CDR3: CASSLAGTYTGELFF. The variable domain in full, completed from reference TRBV7-6 and TRBJ2-2, reads GAGVSQSPRYKVTKRGQDVALRCDPISGHVSLYWYRQALGQGPEFLTYFNYEAQQDKSGLPNDRFSAERPEGSISTLTIQRTEQRDSAMYRCASSLAGTYTGELFFGEGSRLTVL.

The J gene is TRBJ2-5, the V gene TRBV12-3 or TRBV12-4; TCRdb's assignment of TRBD1 cannot be checked, as there is no DNA. This CDR3 has 14 residues. CDR3 protein: CASRPGGQLETQYF.

The chain carries TRBV4-3 and TRBJ2-7; TCRdb designates TRBD2, a call that cannot be tested without DNA. Germline-derived CDR1 and CDR2 are LGHNA and YSLEER. The CDR3 loop spans 13 amino acids. CDR3 sequence: CASSHLLDYEQYF.

The chain has TRBV12-3 or TRBV12-4 and TRBJ2-7; TCRdb returns TRBD1, unconfirmable since there is no DNA. This CDR3 region has 14 residues. CDR3 region: CASALSGSPYEQYF.

The rearrangement joins TRBV6-2 or TRBV6-3 to TRBJ2-5; TCRdb outputs TRBD1, but without DNA this stays unchecked. CDR1 and CDR2 (germline): MNHEY, SVGEGT. The CDR3 has 16 amino acids. CDR3 loop: CASSYPAQGAGETQYF.

The genes are TRBV13 and TRBJ2-7. In germline, CDR1 is PRHDT, CDR2 FYEKMQ (reference sequence). The CDR3 is 12 amino acids. CDR3 loop: CASSPRPYEQYF.

The chain has TRBV12-3 or TRBV12-4 and TRBJ2-3. The CDR3 length is 15 residues. The CDR3 loop is CASSLRASTADTQYF.

This chain uses TRBV29-1 with TRBJ2-1; absent DNA, TCRdb's TRBD2 call cannot be checked. Per the germline V gene, CDR1 is SQVTM and CDR2 is ANQGSEA. The CDR3 runs to 14 residues. The chain's CDR3 is CSVLGLAGTGEQFF.

The chain is built from TRBV7-6 and TRBJ2-6. CDR3 length equals 17 residues. Germline CDR1 reads SGHVS; CDR2 reads FNYEAQ. The CDR3: CASSLLEEYSGANVLTF.

The chain combines TRBV14 with TRBJ1-6. CDR3 size: 12 residues. Looked up from germline, CDR1 is SGHDN and CDR2 is FVKESK. CDR3: CASSYGSSPLHF. The whole variable domain, remainder taken from reference TRBV14 and TRBJ1-6, is EAGVTQFPSHSVIEKGQTVTLRCDPISGHDNLYWYRRVMGKEIKFLLHFVKESKQDESGMPNNRFLAERTGGTYSTLKVQPAELEDSGVYFCASSYGSSPLHFGNGTRLTVT.

J is TRBJ2-7 and V is TRBV27; TCRdb's assignment of TRBD2 cannot be checked, as there is no DNA. CDR1 MNHEY and CDR2 SMNVEV come from the germline V gene (reference sequence). The CDR3 sequence is 15 residues long. This CDR3 reads CASSVSLAGGYEQYF.

V and J are TRBV29-1 and TRBJ2-7. CDR1 is SQVTM, CDR2 ANQGSEA, per germline. This CDR3 spans 11 amino acids. The CDR3 here is CSVGSSYEQYF.

V and J are TRBV28 and TRBJ2-7. Germline CDR1 and CDR2: MDHEN and SYDVKM. CDR3 length: 13 residues. The CDR3: CASSTLASYEQYF. Combining the CDR3 with reference TRBV28 and TRBJ2-7 gives the whole variable domain DVKVTQSSRYLVKRTGEKVFLECVQDMDHENMFWYRQDPGLGLRLIYFSYDVKMKEKGDIPEGYSVSREKKERFSLILESASTNQTSMYLCASSTLASYEQYFGPGTRLTVT.

The chain carries TRBV19 and TRBJ2-1; the TCRdb call, TRBD2, lacks DNA for checking. The V gene's germline CDR1 is LNHDA and CDR2 SQIVND (reference sequence). The CDR3 is made up of 14 amino acids. The CDR3 here is CAAKPRGTYNEQFF.

By frequency, this clonotype is medium-sized. The V call is TRBV14, the J call TRBJ2-7; the D call from TCRdb, TRBD2, cannot be confirmed without DNA. Germline loops: CDR1 SGHDN, CDR2 FVKESK. This CDR3 region has 13 residues. The CDR3 sequence: CASSPTTAGEQYF. Supplemented by reference TRBV14 and TRBJ2-7, the full variable domain reads EAGVTQFPSHSVIEKGQTVTLRCDPISGHDNLYWYRRVMGKEIKFLLHFVKESKQDESGMPNNRFLAERTGGTYSTLKVQPAELEDSGVYFCASSPTTAGEQYFGPGTRLTVT.

The rearrangement joins TRBV4-1 to TRBJ2-1; TCRdb names TRBD2, which stays unverified in the absence of DNA. Germline V gene lookup returns CDR1 MGHRA and CDR2 YSYEKL. The CDR3 consists of 16 residues. The chain's CDR3 is CASSQSMGTSWGEQFF.

The rearrangement joins TRBV28 to TRBJ2-3; TCRdb indicates TRBD1, and absent DNA this call remains unverified. CDR3 size: 16 residues. Germline V CDR1 and CDR2: MDHEN, SYDVKM. This CDR3 reads CASSNSRTGGTDTQYF.

The chain is built from TRBV29-1 and TRBJ2-1. This CDR3 has 11 amino acids. CDR1 SQVTM and CDR2 ANQGSEA come from the germline V gene. Here the CDR3 reads CSVVELREQFF.

The chain couples TRBV12-3 or TRBV12-4 to TRBJ2-7; TCRdb selects TRBD1, and the lack of DNA leaves this call unchecked. The CDR3 consists of 13 residues. This CDR3 reads CASSPAPAYEQYF.

The gene calls are TRBV7-2 and TRBJ2-7; as DNA is missing, the TRBD2 call by TCRdb cannot be tested. The germline V gene encodes CDR1 SGHTA and CDR2 FQGNSA. The CDR3 loop spans 18 amino acids. CDR3 loop: CASSLEGLAGGSLWKQYF.

The chain uses TRBV5-1 and TRBJ1-1; TCRdb calls TRBD1, which cannot be checked without DNA. Germline V lookup: CDR1 SGHRS, CDR2 YFSETQ. This CDR3 contains 15 residues. CDR3 sequence: CASSLSSGMNTEAFF.

The chain is built from TRBV5-1 and TRBJ2-7. Germline lookup yields CDR1 SGHRS and CDR2 YFSETQ. CDR3 size: 13 residues. The CDR3 region is CASSSRGSYEQYF.

The V and J genes are TRBV5-8 and TRBJ2-1. The germline V gene encodes CDR1 SGHTS and CDR2 YDEGEE. The CDR3 loop spans 15 amino acids. CDR3 region: CASSLSRSSYNEQFF.

The chain has TRBV7-9 and TRBJ2-3; TCRdb reports TRBD2, a call that lacks DNA to check it against. The germline V gene encodes CDR1 SEHNR and CDR2 FQNEAQ (reference sequence). This CDR3 region has 16 residues. The CDR3 here is CASSSQTSGRLDTQYF. Complete variable domain (other parts from reference TRBV7-9 and TRBJ2-3): DTGVSQNPRHKITKRGQNVTFRCDPISEHNRLYWYRQTLGQGPEFLTYFQNEAQLEKSRLLSDRFSAERPKGSFSTLEIQRTEQGDSAMYLCASSSQTSGRLDTQYFGPGTRLTVL.

The gene calls are TRBV6-2 or TRBV6-3 and TRBJ2-7; the TRBD1 assignment by TCRdb is unverifiable without DNA. From germline, CDR1 is MNHEY and CDR2 SVGEGT. The CDR3 loop spans 12 amino acids. CDR3 in amino acids: CASSYTPTGQYF.

This chain joins TRBV25-1 and TRBJ2-7. Germline V lookup: CDR1 MGHDK, CDR2 SYGVNS. The CDR3 is 14 amino acids. CDR3: CASSAGAGIVEQYF.

The genes are TRBV2 and TRBJ2-7; TCRdb proposes TRBD1, but this gene call is untestable without DNA. Germline V gene data show CDR1 as SNHLY and CDR2 as FYNNEI. This CDR3 is 13 amino acids long. The CDR3 sequence: CASTTGRAYEQYF.